One T cell receptor (beta chain) is described in this entry. This record belongs to a study of blood T cell repertoires in COVID-19. On the study more broadly: COVID-19 samples, acute and convalescent, were from the United States, Italy and Spain. Nucleic acid was either cDNA or gDNA, and it came from T cells, B-cell-depleted T cells, or PBMCs.

Sequencing was performed with immunoSEQ multiplex PCR; in TCRdb, only in-frame clones are kept and a portion is missing. The sample shows 31,000 or so clones, roughly 90% of them seen only once. The receptor was isolated from a human donor with active COVID-19. The donor label of this sample is uncertain. The material sequenced was peripheral blood.

CDR3 protein: CASSSGIEDTQYF. The DNA for the CDR3 is TGTGCCAGCTCAAGCGGGATTGAAGATACGCAGTATTTT. The chain combines TRBV7-9 with TRBJ2-3; 7 bases align to TRBD2. V was pared by 8 bases and J by 5 bases, with 7 bases of the junction left unmatched. Germline V gene sequence: CDR1 SEHNR, CDR2 FQNEAQ (reference sequence). The length of the CDR3 is 13 residues.